Listed here are 30 T cell receptor beta chains from one sample, sequenced in a study of blood T cell repertoires in COVID-19. The repertoire was sequenced with immunoSEQ multiplex PCR; TCRdb's copy has only in-frame clones and lacks some. The data hold approximately 20,000 clones, with roughly four fifths observed a single time. Source material: peripheral blood. All receptors derive from a human donor in a cohort sampled during active COVID-19.

The chain carries TRBV19 and TRBJ2-7; 10 bases are shared with TRBD1. Trimming took 5 bases from V and 0 from J; bases not matched to a gene: 7. This CDR3 spans 16 amino acids. In germline, CDR1 is LNHDA, CDR2 SQIVND (reference sequence). CDR3 amino acids: CASSPRGQGISYEQYF. The CDR3 DNA reads TGTGCCAGTAGTCCGAGGGGACAGGGGATCTCCTACGAGCAGTACTTC.

The rearrangement joins TRBV11-2 to TRBJ1-4, with TRBD1 matching over 7 bases. Trimming took 5 bases from V and 5 from J; bases not matched to a gene: 11. The CDR3 consists of 16 residues. Germline V lookup: CDR1 SGHAT, CDR2 FQNNGV. CDR3 amino acids: CASSPLTGRPNEKLFF. The CDR3 coding sequence is TGTGCCAGCAGCCCGTTGACAGGGAGGCCAAATGAAAAACTGTTTTTT.

The chain recombines TRBV5-1 with TRBJ2-7; 9 bases match TRBD1. In germline, CDR1 is SGHRS, CDR2 YFSETQ. This CDR3 has 15 amino acids. J lost 6 bases, V lost 3 bases, and 10 bases had no gene match. The CDR3 sequence is CASSWGTGIGFEQYF. The CDR3 DNA sequence: TGCGCCAGCAGCTGGGGGACAGGGATCGGGTTCGAGCAGTACTTC.

The V and J genes are TRBV27 and TRBJ2-1; 7 bases map to TRBD1. Trimming took 3 bases from V and 3 from J; bases not matched to a gene: 2. CDR1 is MNHEY, CDR2 SMNVEV, per germline (reference sequence). The CDR3 runs 14 residues. The DNA of the CDR3 is TGTGCCAGCAGTTTGGACAGGCGCTACAATGAGCAGTTCTTC. Protein: CASSLDRRYNEQFF.

V gene TRBV11-2 combines with J gene TRBJ1-4, with D perhaps matching TRBD1 (5 bases). Germline CDR1 SGHAT, CDR2 FQNNGV. The CDR3 spans 16 residues. Trimming took 1 base from V and 8 from J, leaving 17 bases between them. The CDR3 region is CASSLGWTSFTEKLFF. CDR3 nucleotide sequence: TGTGCCAGCAGCTTAGGTTGGACATCCTTCACGGAAAAACTGTTTTTT.

The chain couples TRBV7-9 to TRBJ2-5; no definite D call. Trimming took off 5 bases at V and 2 bases at J, with 12 bases between the two ends. CDR3 length equals 14 residues. Germline V gene data show CDR1 as SEHNR and CDR2 as FQNEAQ (reference sequence). The CDR3 nucleotides are TGTGCCAGCAGCCCCCGGTGGGCACAAGAGACCCAGTACTTC. Its translation is CASSPRWAQETQYF.

The table lists this clone with a few counts. The chain links TRBV4-3 to TRBJ2-7; D gene ambiguous. Germline CDR1 and CDR2: LGHNA and YSLEER. Trimming pared 4 bases from V and 0 bases from J, leaving 13 bases between. This CDR3 comprises 15 residues. This chain's CDR3 is CASSREQSSSYEQYF. The CDR3 DNA reads TGCGCCAGCAGCCGAGAACAGTCGAGCTCCTACGAGCAGTACTTC.

V gene TRBV5-6 combines with J gene TRBJ2-6; D uncertain. CDR3 length: 16 residues. V lost 0 bases and J 0 bases, leaving 7 bases between the germline ends. Germline-derived CDR1 and CDR2 are SGHDT and YYEEEE. CDR3 in DNA: TGTGCCAGCAGCTTGGCACTCATCTCTGGGGCCAACGTCCTGACTTTC. It specifies CASSLALISGANVLTF.

The CDR3 loop reads CSVAQTAENGYTF. The CDR3 DNA sequence: TGCAGCGTTGCTCAAACAGCGGAGAATGGCTACACCTTC. V gene TRBV29-1 combines with J gene TRBJ1-2; D not resolved. The CDR3 has 13 amino acids. The germline V gene encodes CDR1 SQVTM and CDR2 ANQGSEA. V lost 4 bases, J lost 6 bases, and 15 bases lay in between.

This sequence joins TRBV3-1 (or the pseudogene TRBV3-2) and TRBJ1-1; D not resolved. Germline V gene sequence: CDR1 LGHDT, CDR2 YNNKEL (reference sequence). The CDR3 sequence is 12 residues long. The V end was cut by 3 bases, the J end by 6 bases, with 8 bases between. For the CDR3, the DNA is TGTGCCAGCAGCCAGGCTCAGGCTGAAGCTTTCTTT. Encoded protein: CASSQAQAEAFF.

This chain links TRBV11-1 with TRBJ1-1, with a tentative D call TRBD1 (5 bases). The germline V and J ends were trimmed by 0 bases and 2 bases, with 10 bases remaining between them. Looked up from germline, CDR1 is SGHAT and CDR2 is FQDESV (reference sequence). The CDR3 consists of 15 residues. The CDR3 loop reads CASSLAGQGNTEAFF. The DNA of the CDR3 is TGTGCCAGCAGCTTAGCGGGGCAGGGTAACACTGAAGCTTTCTTT.

The gene calls are TRBV5-6 and TRBJ2-2; D might be TRBD1 (6 bases). From germline, CDR1 is SGHDT and CDR2 YYEEEE. Between the trimmed V and J ends, which lost 2 bases and 6 bases, there was a span of 8 bases. This CDR3 is built from 13 residues. CDR3 region: CASSFRGAGELFF. CDR3 DNA sequence: TGTGCCAGCAGCTTCAGGGGAGCCGGGGAGCTGTTTTTT.

This clone has only a few counts. This chain connects TRBV6-2 or TRBV6-3 to TRBJ2-2; 8 bases align to TRBD1. The CDR3 totals 16 residues. CDR1 is MNHEY and CDR2 is SVGEGT in the germline V gene. The junction had 7 bases not matched to a gene; V was cut back by 5 bases and J by 2 bases. For the CDR3, the DNA is TGTGCCAGCAGTCCGGGACAGGACCCCAACACCGGGGAGCTGTTTTTT. Residues: CASSPGQDPNTGELFF.

The chain recombines TRBV5-4 with TRBJ2-1; 9 nucleotides agree with TRBD2. The CDR3 consists of 16 residues. CDR1 SGHNT and CDR2 YYREEE come from the germline V gene (reference sequence). Trimming at V came to 4 bases and at J to 3 bases, leaving 8 bases not matched to a gene. The DNA of the CDR3 is TGTGCCAGCAGCACCCGTAAAGCGGGAGGCTACAATGAGCAGTTCTTC. This sequence encodes CASSTRKAGGYNEQFF.

The chain joins TRBV14 to TRBJ2-5, with D possibly TRBD1 on 5 matching bases. The CDR3 runs 15 residues. The V gene lost 1 base and the J gene lost 5 bases, with 14 bases spanning the gap. Germline V gene lookup returns CDR1 SGHDN and CDR2 FVKESK. CDR3 in DNA: TGTGCCAGCAGCCAAGCCATGGGGCATGTGGAGACCCAGTACTTC. Its translation: CASSQAMGHVETQYF.

The CDR3 DNA follows: TGTGCCAGCAGCCAAGCAACCTACGAGCAGTACTTC. Protein product: CASSQATYEQYF. The chain joins TRBV3-1 (or the pseudogene TRBV3-2) to TRBJ2-7; no firm D call. The length of the CDR3 is 12 residues. V lost 1 base and J lost 2, with 3 bases in between. CDR1 is LGHDT and CDR2 is YNNKEL in the germline V gene (reference sequence).

The chain links TRBV12-3 or TRBV12-4 to TRBJ2-5; unclear D gene. Trimming took off 6 bases at V and 5 bases at J, with 7 bases between the two ends. CDR3 size: 11 residues. The CDR3 is CASSLEETQYF. The CDR3 DNA follows: TGTGCCAGCAGCCTCGAGGAGACCCAGTACTTC.

The chain is built from TRBV3-1 (or the pseudogene TRBV3-2) and TRBJ2-5; 8 bases match TRBD2. V trimming: 5 bases; J trimming: 5 bases; junction bases outside the gene matches: 13. CDR1 is LGHDT and CDR2 is YNNKEL in the germline V gene (reference sequence). CDR3 length equals 16 residues. The CDR3 sequence: CASSTPGTRVLETQYF. The CDR3 DNA reads TGTGCCAGCAGCACTCCCGGGACTAGGGTTCTGGAGACCCAGTACTTC.

This chain connects TRBV2 to TRBJ2-7; the D gene is possibly TRBD2 (6 bases). This CDR3 spans 14 amino acids. V dropped 6 bases and J dropped 4 bases, with 16 bases sitting between them. Germline CDR1 SNHLY, CDR2 FYNNEI. In nucleotides, the CDR3 is TGTGCCAGCAGGAACCGGGACTCAATATACGAGCAGTACTTC. Encoded protein: CASRNRDSIYEQYF.

There are a few counts of this clone. This chain links TRBV7-9 with TRBJ2-5; a weak D match, TRBD1 (5 bases). The length of the CDR3 is 15 residues. CDR1 is SEHNR, CDR2 FQNEAQ, per germline (reference sequence). Between the trimmed V and J ends, which lost 1 base and 2 bases, there was a span of 11 bases. DNA of the CDR3: TGTGCCAGCAGCTTAGTCGTCAGGGCGCAAGAGACCCAGTACTTC. Its protein is CASSLVVRAQETQYF.

The gene calls are TRBV6-6 and TRBJ2-3; TRBD2 is a possible D gene (6 bases). CDR1 and CDR2 from the germline V gene are MNHNY and SVGAGI (reference sequence). CDR3 length: 14 amino acids. V gave up 0 bases and J gave up 6 bases, with 10 bases separating them. The CDR3 nucleotides read TGTGCCAGCAGTTACTCTGGGGCGGGGGATACGCAGTATTTT. Amino acids: CASSYSGAGDTQYF.

This sequence joins TRBV21-1 and TRBJ2-7; the table names TRBD1, a call not compared with the DNA. TRBV21-1 is a listed pseudogene. The CDR3 spans 15 residues. CDR3 sequence (DNA): TGTGCCAGCAGCCCATCCGGGGACAGCTCCTACGAGCAGTACTTC. Translating gives CASSPSGDSSYEQYF.

This clone turned up a few times. The rearrangement joins TRBV6-1 to TRBJ1-2, with D perhaps TRBD1 (6 bases). The germline V gene has CDR1 MNHNS and CDR2 SASEGT. CDR3 size: 15 residues. The ends were cut back, 0 bases at V and 8 bases at J, with 16 bases in the middle. The CDR3 spells CASSEAGGGAYGYTF. The CDR3 coding sequence is TGTGCCAGCAGTGAAGCCGGCGGGGGGGCTTACGGCTACACCTTC.

This clone has a handful of counts. This chain uses TRBV15 with TRBJ2-1, with TRBD2 matching over 9 bases. CDR1 and CDR2 from the germline V gene are LNHNV and YYDKDF (reference sequence). J was trimmed by 8 bases and V by 2 bases; bases with no gene match: 7. CDR3 size: 15 residues. CDR3 amino acids: CATSRKGLAVDEQFF. CDR3 in DNA: TGTGCCACCAGCAGAAAGGGACTAGCTGTGGATGAGCAGTTCTTC.

This clone has just a few counts. The chain links TRBV27 to TRBJ2-4, with D unresolved. V was cut by 0 bases and J by 0 bases, with 12 bases left in between. Germline CDR1 and CDR2: MNHEY and SMNVEV (reference sequence). The CDR3 loop spans 17 amino acids. CDR3 region: CASSLSPTTLAKNIQYF. The CDR3, as DNA: TGTGCCAGCAGTTTATCCCCCACGACATTAGCCAAAAACATTCAGTACTTC.

The J gene is TRBJ2-1, the V gene TRBV7-3; tentative D call: TRBD1 (6 bases). The CDR3 has 13 residues. Trimming shortened V by 5 bases and J by 4 bases, and 9 bases separated the two germline ends. Germline values: CDR1 SGHTA, CDR2 FQGTGA. The CDR3 nucleotides are TGTGCCAGCAGCCCACAGGGTTACAATGAGCAGTTCTTC. Its translation: CASSPQGYNEQFF.

The chain links TRBV7-2 to TRBJ2-1, with D possibly being TRBD2 (5 bases). This CDR3 contains 15 residues. Trimming shortened V by 1 base and J by 5 bases, and 12 bases separated the two germline ends. Germline V gene lookup returns CDR1 SGHTA and CDR2 FQGNSA. The CDR3 sequence: CASSLEASRHNEQFF. CDR3 DNA sequence: TGTGCCAGCAGCTTAGAAGCTAGCCGGCACAATGAGCAGTTCTTC.

This clone was observed once. This sequence joins TRBV5-1 and TRBJ1-6, with 9 nucleotides matching TRBD1. This CDR3 region has 15 residues. The V segment lost 4 bases and the J segment 10 bases; nucleotides outside the gene matches: 9. Germline CDR1 reads SGHRS; CDR2 reads YFSETQ. The CDR3 coding sequence is TGCGCCAGCAGCCCGGCGGGGACAGGGAACTCACCCCTCCACTTT. This sequence encodes CASSPAGTGNSPLHF.

J is TRBJ2-3 and V is TRBV28, with D unresolved. Germline assignment: CDR1 MDHEN and CDR2 SYDVKM. CDR3 length equals 15 residues. V lost 2 bases and J 1 base, leaving 10 bases between the germline ends. The CDR3 bases are TGTGCCAGCAGTTTACCCTTAGCTGGCACAGATACGCAGTATTTT. Translating gives CASSLPLAGTDTQYF. The full variable domain, its missing parts supplied by reference TRBV28 and TRBJ2-3, is DVKVTQSSRYLVKRTGEKVFLECVQDMDHENMFWYRQDPGLGLRLIYFSYDVKMKEKGDIPEGYSVSREKKERFSLILESASTNQTSMYLCASSLPLAGTDTQYFGPGTRLTVL.

The genes are TRBV7-9 and TRBJ1-2; 8 bases fit TRBD1. J was trimmed by 1 base and V by 5 bases; bases with no gene match: 18. Per germline, CDR1 SEHNR and CDR2 FQNEAQ (reference sequence). CDR3 size: 19 residues. For the CDR3, the DNA is TGTGCCAGCAGCCCGCGAGGGTGGGGACAGGCCCTTGTTAACTATGGCTACACCTTC. Translation gives CASSPRGWGQALVNYGYTF. The entire variable domain, with the rest obtained from reference TRBV7-9 and TRBJ1-2, is as follows: DTGVSQNPRHKITKRGQNVTFRCDPISEHNRLYWYRQTLGQGPEFLTYFQNEAQLEKSRLLSDRFSAERPKGSFSTLEIQRTEQGDSAMYLCASSPRGWGQALVNYGYTFGSGTRLTVV.